Below, 31 T cell receptor beta chains from the same sample are listed, as sequenced in a study of identical twins. Each CDR3 protein is one row after TCRdb ran MiXCR on the 5' RACE reads. The table includes about 890,000 distinct CDR3 sequences, roughly 12% detected once. The sample was also linked to a second study, of yellow fever vaccine responses in identical twins.

Sequencing used PBMCs. All receptors come from a woman younger than 30 in good health.

This chain connects TRBV4-1 to TRBJ2-1; 11 bases agree with TRBD1. The CDR3 runs 19 residues. Germline trimming cut 2 bases from V and 0 bases from J; bases unmatched to any gene: 9. The germline gives CDR1 MGHRA, CDR2 YSYEKL. The CDR3 spells CASSQKIPGQGASYNEQFF. The CDR3 region has the DNA TGCGCCAGCAGCCAAAAAATTCCCGGACAGGGGGCCTCCTACAATGAGCAGTTCTTC.

The chain carries TRBV28 and TRBJ2-1, with D possibly being TRBD2 (5 bases). CDR3 length equals 16 residues. CDR1 MDHEN and CDR2 SYDVKM come from the germline V gene. V dropped 2 bases and J dropped 3 bases, with 14 bases sitting between them. CDR3 amino acids: CASSLEGERDYNEQFF. The CDR3 DNA reads TGTGCCAGCAGTTTAGAGGGCGAACGGGACTACAATGAGCAGTTCTTC.

The chain has TRBV29-1 and TRBJ2-5; 11 nucleotides match TRBD1. CDR3 length equals 16 residues. The germline gives CDR1 SQVTM, CDR2 ANQGSEA. V lost 0 bases and J lost 7; bases outside the gene matches: 10. The CDR3 sequence: CSVEDRRGQGEMTQYF. CDR3 coding DNA: TGCAGCGTTGAAGATCGACGGGGACAGGGGGAAATGACCCAGTACTTC.

The rearrangement links TRBV7-9 to TRBJ1-4; D uncertain. The CDR3 runs 11 residues. The V and J ends lost 5 bases and 10 bases respectively, with 8 bases between them. From germline, CDR1 is SEHNR and CDR2 FQNEAQ (reference sequence). CDR3 loop: CASSPEVKLFF. CDR3 DNA: TGTGCCAGCAGCCCGGAAGTAAAACTGTTTTTT.

This clonotype was seen a few times. The rearrangement uses TRBV18 and TRBJ1-2; the D gene is possibly TRBD1 (6 bases). The CDR3 runs to 15 residues. CDR1 and CDR2 (germline): KGHSH, LQKENI. Trimming pared 6 bases from V and 4 bases from J, leaving 18 bases between. DNA for the CDR3: TGTGCCAGCTCTCCTAGGACAGAGACTCTCTATGGCTACACCTTC. This translates into CASSPRTETLYGYTF.

The V gene is TRBV10-3, the J gene TRBJ2-1, with D uncertain. Trimming pared 2 bases from V and 8 bases from J, leaving 7 bases between. This CDR3 has 12 amino acids. The V gene's germline CDR1 is ENHRY and CDR2 SYGVKD. The CDR3 is CAISETSDEQFF. Here the CDR3 DNA reads TGTGCCATCAGTGAGACCAGCGATGAGCAGTTCTTC.

The sample holds many counts of this clonotype. The chain has TRBV6-5 and TRBJ2-7; TRBD1 matches at 8 bases. The CDR3 consists of 14 residues. The ends lost 2 bases at V and 3 bases at J; junction bases unmatched: 3. The germline gives CDR1 MNHEY, CDR2 SVGAGI. CDR3 coding DNA: TGTGCCAGCAGTTACAGTACAGGGGGCTACGAGCAGTACGTC. This translates into CASSYSTGGYEQYV.

In DNA, the CDR3 is TGCGCCAGCAGCCAAAAGGGACAGGTGGAGTACCCTAGCAATCAGCCCCAGCATTTT. Translating it yields CASSQKGQVEYPSNQPQHF. The chain links TRBV4-1 to TRBJ1-5; 8 bases match TRBD1. Germline CDR1 reads MGHRA; CDR2 reads YSYEKL. CDR3 length: 19 residues. Unmatched junction bases numbered 12, after V lost 2 bases and J lost 0 bases.

The chain links TRBV6-1 to TRBJ1-1, with D possibly TRBD1 on 6 matching bases. Germline CDR1 MNHNS, CDR2 SASEGT. The CDR3 loop spans 15 amino acids. Trimming cost V 6 bases and J 1 base, with 15 bases left between them. This CDR3 is CASRPVQGANTEAFF. CDR3 nucleotides: TGTGCCAGCAGGCCAGTACAGGGAGCGAACACTGAAGCTTTCTTT.

In its sample, this clonotype was seen many times. This chain links TRBV29-1 with TRBJ1-5, with TRBD1 matching 8 bases. CDR1 and CDR2 from the germline V gene are SQVTM and ANQGSEA. The J segment lost 0 bases and the V segment lost 4 bases, leaving 2 bases of the junction unmatched. CDR3 length: 14 amino acids. The CDR3, as DNA: TGCAGCGTTGGGACAGGGTATAGCAATCAGCCCCAGCATTTT. Residues: CSVGTGYSNQPQHF.

Worth noting for this clonotype: One end of the junction varies from germline; a read error may be responsible. The chain recombines TRBV5-1 with TRBJ2-2, with D perhaps TRBD1 or TRBD2 (5 bases each). Germline V gene data show CDR1 as SGHRS and CDR2 as YFSETQ. The CDR3 consists of 18 residues. DNA for the CDR3: TGCGCCAGCAGCTTAATCCCCGGTGGGGCCGCGAACACCGGGGACCTGTTTTTT. Its translation is CASSLIPGGAANTGDLFF.

This clonotype appeared a few times. The chain combines TRBV5-1 with TRBJ2-1; the D is unclear. The germline CDR1 and CDR2 sequences are SGHRS and YFSETQ. CDR3 length: 15 amino acids. With 0 bases removed from V and 8 bases from J, the gap between germline ends came to 15 bases. The DNA of the CDR3 is TGCGCCAGCAGCTTGGAGTCTCAGTTTCTAGATGAGCAGTTCTTC. This gives the protein CASSLESQFLDEQFF.

This clonotype was observed many times. The V gene is TRBV2, the J gene TRBJ2-7; no firm D call. The CDR3 sequence is 12 residues long. Per germline, CDR1 SNHLY and CDR2 FYNNEI. The V end was cut by 7 bases, the J end by 2 bases, with 9 bases between. CDR3 sequence (DNA): TGTGCCAGCACGGGCAGAGCCTACGAGCAGTACTTC. Translated: CASTGRAYEQYF.

The genes are TRBV9 and TRBJ1-4; possibly TRBD1 for D (6 bases). Per the germline V gene, CDR1 is SGDLS and CDR2 is YYNGEE. Trimming removed 9 bases from V and 0 bases from J, with 15 bases in between. This CDR3 is built from 15 residues. CDR3 in amino acids: CATSRTASTNEKLFF. DNA for the CDR3: TGTGCCACCAGTAGGACAGCTTCAACTAATGAAAAACTGTTTTTT.

In its sample, this clonotype was seen a few times. V is TRBV12-3 or TRBV12-4 and J is TRBJ1-5; D is perhaps TRBD1 (5 bases). The CDR3 is 14 amino acids. Trimming cost V 8 bases and J 11 bases, with 22 bases left between them. In DNA form, the CDR3 reads TGTGCCAGCGGTTGGGCAGGGCAGGTTGGGTCCCAGCATTTT. It translates to CASGWAGQVGSQHF.

This clonotype occurred many times. The chain couples TRBV7-9 to TRBJ1-5, with no clear D. Germline V lookup: CDR1 SEHNR, CDR2 FQNEAQ (reference sequence). The CDR3 runs 15 residues. Trimming took off 5 bases at V and 2 bases at J, with 13 bases between the two ends. The CDR3 DNA reads as TGTGCCAGCAGCCCCGGGGAAGTCGGCAATCAGCCCCAGCATTTT. Its protein is CASSPGEVGNQPQHF.

This clonotype was counted a few times. The genes are TRBV7-9 and TRBJ1-5; D is undetermined. The CDR3 is 13 amino acids. The germline gives CDR1 SEHNR, CDR2 FQNEAQ (reference sequence). The V gene lost 6 bases and the J gene lost 3 bases, with 9 bases spanning the gap. In DNA form, the CDR3 reads TGTGCCAGCAGGCCCCTCACCAATCAGCCCCAGCATTTT. This sequence encodes CASRPLTNQPQHF.

The table lists this clonotype with a few counts. V usage is TRBV3-1 and J usage is TRBJ2-3, with 12 bases matching TRBD2. CDR1 LGHDT and CDR2 YNNKEL come from the germline V gene (reference sequence). The CDR3 runs to 18 residues. V lost 3 bases, J lost 2 bases, and 9 bases stayed unmatched. CDR3 sequence reads: CASSHWASGGGSTDTQYF. The CDR3 region has the DNA TGTGCCAGCAGCCATTGGGCTAGCGGGGGGGGATCCACAGATACGCAGTATTTT.

The chain joins TRBV4-1 to TRBJ2-7, with D maybe TRBD1 (5 bases). Germline CDR1 reads MGHRA; CDR2 reads YSYEKL. Trimming stripped 1 base from V and 2 bases from J, with 9 bases between. CDR3 length: 14 amino acids. The CDR3 region has the DNA TGCGCCAGCAGCCAAGCAGGGATCACCTACGAGCAGTACTTC. This encodes CASSQAGITYEQYF.

This clonotype showed up just a few times. The chain uses TRBV12-3 or TRBV12-4 and TRBJ2-3, with 8 bases matching TRBD2. CDR3 length: 16 residues. Trimming removed 1 base from V and 2 bases from J; junction bases left unmatched: 5. CDR3 nucleotides: TGTGCCAGCAGTTTAGGCGGCGGGGGGACCACAGATACGCAGTATTTT. Protein product: CASSLGGGGTTDTQYF.

Many counts were recorded for this clonotype. The chain uses TRBV12-3 or TRBV12-4 and TRBJ2-4; 9 nucleotides match TRBD2. The CDR3 runs 14 residues. V lost 6 bases to trimming and J lost 6 bases; unmatched junction nucleotides: 6. The CDR3 DNA reads as TGTGCCAGCAGCTCTAGCGGGATGGGAAACATTCAGTACTTC. As protein: CASSSSGMGNIQYF.

This clonotype showed up just a few times. The V call is TRBV4-1, the J call TRBJ1-2; D call uncertain. The germline gives CDR1 MGHRA, CDR2 YSYEKL. The CDR3 is 14 amino acids. Trimming took 3 bases from V and 2 from J, leaving 10 bases between them. The CDR3 DNA reads TGCGCCAGCAGCCAGCCGGACTGGAACTATGGCTACACCTTC. It specifies CASSQPDWNYGYTF.

This clonotype was recorded at least ten times. The rearrangement joins TRBV29-1 to TRBJ2-2; 7 bases agree with TRBD2. The CDR3 totals 15 residues. Germline CDR1 SQVTM, CDR2 ANQGSEA. Trimming at V came to 1 base and at J to 3 bases, leaving 5 bases not matched to a gene. The CDR3 region is CSVEVREGDTGELFF. The CDR3 DNA reads as TGCAGCGTTGAAGTAAGGGAGGGAGACACCGGGGAGCTGTTTTTT.

This clonotype was recorded a few times. The gene calls are TRBV7-3 and TRBJ2-3; 7 bases agree with TRBD1. J gave up 1 base and V 2 bases, and 3 bases lay outside the gene matches. CDR3 length: 15 amino acids. The germline gives CDR1 SGHTA, CDR2 FQGTGA. Here the CDR3 DNA reads TGTGCCAGCAGCTTATTGGGGACAGGCACAGATACGCAGTATTTT. It yields the protein CASSLLGTGTDTQYF.

There are a few counts of this clonotype. V usage is TRBV2 and J usage is TRBJ1-5; 7 nucleotides match TRBD1. The V gene's germline CDR1 is SNHLY and CDR2 FYNNEI. The CDR3 runs 13 residues. The ends lost 6 bases at V and 4 bases at J; junction bases unmatched: 3. CDR3: CASRRQGNQPQHF. The CDR3 DNA follows: TGTGCCAGCAGAAGACAGGGAAATCAGCCCCAGCATTTT.

This clonotype was detected a few times. CDR3 DNA: TGTGCCAGCAGCTGGACAGGCATCTCCTACGAGCAGTACTTC. Translation: CASSWTGISYEQYF. The chain combines TRBV28 with TRBJ2-7, with 7 bases that match TRBD1. The V gene's germline CDR1 is MDHEN and CDR2 SYDVKM. V was pared by 6 bases and J by 0 bases, with 5 bases of the junction left unmatched. The CDR3 has 14 residues.

Ten or more counts support this clonotype. The chain uses TRBV10-3 and TRBJ2-5; no reliable D call. Per germline, CDR1 ENHRY and CDR2 SYGVKD. This CDR3 spans 13 amino acids. V was pared by 2 bases and J by 5 bases, with 9 bases between. The CDR3, as DNA: TGTGCCATCAGTGAGCAGACCCCGGAGACCCAGTACTTC. This sequence encodes CAISEQTPETQYF.

A few counts support this clonotype. J is TRBJ1-6 and V is TRBV28; D might be TRBD1 (6 bases). Germline lookup yields CDR1 MDHEN and CDR2 SYDVKM. The CDR3 extends over 12 amino acids. DNA of the CDR3: TGTGCTTGCGGGGGGCATAATTCACCCCTCCACTTT. The encoded protein is CACGGHNSPLHF.

This clonotype was seen only a few times. The chain joins TRBV5-1 to TRBJ2-5; TRBD2 aligns across 10 bases. The CDR3 is made up of 15 amino acids. Germline assignment: CDR1 SGHRS and CDR2 YFSETQ. The J segment lost 2 bases and the V segment lost 1 base, leaving 2 bases of the junction unmatched. Here the CDR3 DNA reads TGCGCCAGCAGCTTGCCTAGCGGGAGACAAGAGACCCAGTACTTC. This encodes CASSLPSGRQETQYF.

This clonotype was observed once. The V gene is TRBV28, the J gene TRBJ2-7; TRBD1 agrees at 11 bases. The germline V gene encodes CDR1 MDHEN and CDR2 SYDVKM. CDR3 size: 17 residues. The V and J ends lost 3 bases and 2 bases, in that order; junction bases with no gene match: 9. The CDR3 DNA sequence: TGTGCCAGCAGTTTGTCGTTTCGGGACAGGGGGACCTACGAGCAGTACGTC. Translated: CASSLSFRDRGTYEQYV.

The table lists this clonotype with a few counts. This sequence joins TRBV20-1 and TRBJ1-1; D is perhaps TRBD1 (5 bases). The CDR3 sequence is 12 residues long. Germline V gives CDR1 DFQATT, CDR2 SNEGSKA (reference sequence). With 8 bases removed from V and 4 bases from J, the gap between germline ends came to 14 bases. CDR3 in DNA: TGCAGTAATCAGGGTCGGTTCACTGAAGCTTTCTTT. It translates to CSNQGRFTEAFF.